This entry is about one T cell receptor (beta chain). Germline V gives CDR1 KGHDR, CDR2 SFDVKD. Trimming cost V 4 bases and J 9 bases; bases outside gene matches: 5. The CDR3 extends over 16 amino acids. This specimen belongs to a study of blood T cell repertoires in COVID-19. Study information: T cells, B-cell-depleted T cells, or PBMCs supplied cDNA or gDNA.

Per the original data handling: Amplification from reference gene primers served as the basis for estimated nucleated cell counts. Using immunoSEQ multiplex PCR, the repertoire was profiled, and TCRdb retains in-frame clones only, with some absent. D and trimming were read from the DNA, whereas the V and J calls and clone size are those reported in that table. The sample lists 250,000 to 350,000 clones; about 90% were seen once. Individuals aged roughly 18 to 95 years were recruited from roughly 22 US areas. Self-reported history from a screening survey and questionnaire set each donor's cohort. Sequenced material: PBMCs or T cells enriched from blood (not recorded which). The receptor's source is a woman aged 18-29 years with acute COVID-19. The chain combines TRBV24-1 with TRBJ2-1; 16 bases map to TRBD2. The CDR3 region is CATSDPGLAGGPEQFF. The CDR3 DNA reads as TGTGCCACCAGTGACCCGGGACTAGCGGGAGGGCCTGAGCAGTTCTTC.